This T cell receptor (beta chain) was captured in a study of beta chain features in type 1 diabetes. As every portion of the isolated RNA was reverse transcribed, the sequencing read expressed TCRB transcripts. Produced via immunoSEQ multiplex PCR; TCRdb's table is partial and in-frame only. This sample has about 350,000 clones; about 20% occur once, and the top ten carry about 0.045%. The germline V gene encodes CDR1 GTSNPN and CDR2 SVGIG (reference sequence). The V end lost 7 bases, the J end lost 1 base, and 16 bases lay between the germline ends. The CDR3 runs 14 residues. The source of this sequence is a young woman in good health. The material sequenced was naive CD4+ T cells from blood. The V gene is TRBV30, the J gene TRBJ1-1; possibly TRBD1 for D (6 bases). CDR3 DNA sequence: TGTGCCTTCCGACAGGTCGGGCCGAACACTGAAGCTTTCTTT. This sequence encodes CAFRQVGPNTEAFF.